The 16 T cell receptor beta chains presented below share a single source sample, sequenced in a study of cytomegalovirus exposure and HLA in healthy donors. Sequencing used immunoSEQ multiplex PCR; TCRdb keeps in-frame clones, though not all of them. The sample lists more than 95,000 clones; roughly nine tenths were seen once. Sequencing was done on a sample of PBMCs. The source of these receptors is a young man in good health and CMV-seropositive.

This clone is a singleton in its sample. This rearrangement joins TRBV7-2 to TRBJ2-4; 8 bases are shared with TRBD1. J was trimmed by 7 bases and V by 6 bases; bases with no gene match: 11. This CDR3 contains 15 residues. Germline V gene data show CDR1 as SGHTA and CDR2 as FQGNSA. The CDR3 coding sequence is TGTGCCAGCAGTTTCAGGGGGCCCAGTGAGAACATTCAGTACTTC. As protein: CASSFRGPSENIQYF.

This clone was seen just once. The chain links TRBV27 to TRBJ2-1, with a tentative D call TRBD1 (6 bases). The V gene lost 5 bases and the J gene lost 3 bases, with 11 bases spanning the gap. The CDR3 has 14 amino acids. Germline V gene data show CDR1 as MNHEY and CDR2 as SMNVEV (reference sequence). This CDR3 reads CASSNLDSYNEQFF. DNA for the CDR3: TGTGCCAGCAGTAACTTGGACAGCTACAATGAGCAGTTCTTC.

The rearrangement joins TRBV27 to TRBJ2-3, with 9 nucleotides matching TRBD1. The germline V gene encodes CDR1 MNHEY and CDR2 SMNVEV (reference sequence). The CDR3 runs to 16 residues. The J segment lost 11 bases and the V segment lost 0 bases, leaving 12 bases of the junction unmatched. DNA for the CDR3: TGTGCCAGCAGTTTATCAACCGGGACAGGGACCGTAGGGCAGTATTTT. It is translated as CASSLSTGTGTVGQYF.

The chain couples TRBV7-9 to TRBJ1-6, with 7 bases fitting TRBD1. The CDR3 has 15 amino acids. The V and J ends lost 3 bases and 7 bases, in that order; junction bases with no gene match: 6. Germline lookup yields CDR1 SEHNR and CDR2 FQNEAQ (reference sequence). The CDR3 region has the DNA TGTGCCAGCAGCTTGGTACAGGGGAGAAATTCACCCCTCCACTTT. Amino acids: CASSLVQGRNSPLHF.

This rearrangement joins TRBV11-2 to TRBJ2-7; the D gene is possibly TRBD2 (6 bases). The germline V and J ends were trimmed by 1 base and 0 bases, with 7 bases remaining between them. The germline gives CDR1 SGHAT, CDR2 FQNNGV. This CDR3 is 14 amino acids long. CDR3 residues: CASSLAGASYEQYF. CDR3 DNA: TGTGCCAGCAGCTTAGCGGGAGCCTCCTACGAGCAGTACTTC.

The chain links TRBV5-8 to TRBJ1-1; D might be TRBD1 (6 bases). This CDR3 spans 16 amino acids. V was clipped by 3 bases and J by 1 base, with 16 bases between them. Looked up from germline, CDR1 is SGHTS and CDR2 is YDEGEE. The CDR3 DNA reads TGTGCCAGCAGCTCCAAGGGGGGGACGCCGAACACTGAAGCTTTCTTT. It codes for CASSSKGGTPNTEAFF.

This rearrangement joins TRBV30 to TRBJ1-5, with 7 bases aligning to TRBD1. CDR3 size: 13 residues. Trimming removed 3 bases from V and 5 bases from J; junction bases left unmatched: 4. Looked up from germline, CDR1 is GTSNPN and CDR2 is SVGIG (reference sequence). The CDR3 sequence: CAWSQQGDQPQHF. CDR3 bases: TGTGCCTGGAGCCAGCAGGGGGATCAGCCCCAGCATTTT.

V and J are TRBV10-3 and TRBJ2-4; D is undetermined. Looked up from germline, CDR1 is ENHRY and CDR2 is SYGVKD. V shed 0 bases and J shed 0 bases, with 12 bases lying between them. The CDR3 spans 17 residues. The CDR3 sequence is CAISESERLLAKNIQYF. The CDR3 DNA is TGTGCCATCAGTGAGTCTGAGCGCCTACTAGCCAAAAACATTCAGTACTTC.

V gene TRBV5-6 combines with J gene TRBJ1-2; D might be TRBD1 (5 bases). V gave up 0 bases and J gave up 9 bases, with 15 bases separating them. Germline values: CDR1 SGHDT, CDR2 YYEEEE. The CDR3 sequence is 14 residues long. The CDR3 spells CASSLGGLGRSYTF. CDR3 sequence (DNA): TGTGCCAGCAGCTTGGGGGGCCTGGGCCGTAGCTACACCTTC.

V and J are TRBV5-1 and TRBJ1-2; D not certain. V lost 0 bases and J 0 bases, leaving 6 bases between the germline ends. The CDR3 is 14 residues long. The germline CDR1 and CDR2 sequences are SGHRS and YFSETQ. The CDR3, as DNA: TGCGCCAGCAGCTTGGTGGGAGCTAACTATGGCTACACCTTC. The encoded protein is CASSLVGANYGYTF. Based on the CDR3 plus reference TRBV5-1 and TRBJ1-2, the full variable domain is KAGVTQTPRYLIKTRGQQVTLSCSPISGHRSVSWYQQTPGQGLQFLFEYFSETQRNKGNFPGRFSGRQFSNSRSEMNVSTLELGDSALYLCASSLVGANYGYTFGSGTRLTVV.

This chain uses TRBV4-3 with TRBJ2-1; unclear D gene. The length of the CDR3 is 15 residues. Trimming pared 4 bases from V and 4 bases from J, leaving 14 bases between. CDR1 is LGHNA, CDR2 YSLEER, per germline. CDR3 sequence: CASSPTLDSYNEQFF. CDR3 nucleotide sequence: TGCGCCAGCAGCCCCACTTTAGACTCTTACAATGAGCAGTTCTTC.

This chain's CDR3 is CASSIVSGQASNQPQHF. The CDR3 bases are TGTGCCAGTAGTATAGTATCGGGACAGGCAAGCAATCAGCCCCAGCATTTT. This chain uses TRBV19 with TRBJ1-5, with 8 bases lining up with TRBD1. CDR1 and CDR2 from the germline V gene are LNHDA and SQIVND (reference sequence). V dropped 1 base and J dropped 1; count of bases not matched to a gene: 6. The CDR3 loop spans 17 amino acids.

The chain carries TRBV20-1 and TRBJ1-2; TRBD1 might be the D (6 bases). The V and J ends lost 6 bases and 8 bases respectively, with 13 bases between them. Germline V gives CDR1 DFQATT, CDR2 SNEGSKA (reference sequence). This CDR3 has 11 residues. The CDR3 DNA reads as TGCAGTGCGCGGACAGTAGAGGGCTACACCTTC. This encodes CSARTVEGYTF.

This chain connects TRBV6-1 to TRBJ2-5, with 7 bases identical to TRBD1. Germline trimming cut 2 bases from V and 2 bases from J; bases unmatched to any gene: 14. The CDR3 has 18 amino acids. Germline assignment: CDR1 MNHNS and CDR2 SASEGT. The CDR3, as DNA: TGTGCCAGCAGTGAAACTGTGGTCCTAGGGACAGTTCAAGAGACCCAGTACTTC. It specifies CASSETVVLGTVQETQYF.

The genes are TRBV28 and TRBJ2-7, with D tentatively TRBD1 (6 bases). The V end was cut by 10 bases, the J end by 3 bases, with 16 bases between. This CDR3 has 13 amino acids. Germline CDR1 and CDR2: MDHEN and SYDVKM. CDR3 amino acids: CATSGAPLYEQYF. DNA of the CDR3: TGTGCCACCTCAGGGGCCCCCCTCTACGAGCAGTACTTC. Variable domain in full (rest from reference TRBV28 and TRBJ2-7): DVKVTQSSRYLVKRTGEKVFLECVQDMDHENMFWYRQDPGLGLRLIYFSYDVKMKEKGDIPEGYSVSREKKERFSLILESASTNQTSMYLCATSGAPLYEQYFGPGTRLTVT.

The V and J genes are TRBV7-2 and TRBJ2-3; D gene unclear. The CDR3 is made up of 11 amino acids. Germline V gene lookup returns CDR1 SGHTA and CDR2 FQGNSA. Trimming took 5 bases from V and 7 from J, leaving 7 bases between them. The CDR3 sequence: CASSPQHTQYF. In DNA, the CDR3 is TGTGCCAGCAGCCCACAACATACGCAGTATTTT.